Listed below are T cell receptor beta chains from one sample, sequenced in a study of T-cell memory formation after mild COVID-19. TCRdb fed the 5' RACE reads into MiXCR, producing one record per CDR3 protein. The table records about 150,000 distinct CDR3 sequences, approximately 15% of them present only once. Source material: PBMCs or a T cell subset sorted from them (not recorded which). All receptors come from an adult woman who had mild COVID-19 (a few samples of this study predate the infection). Cell type and time point are not known. Both conserved end residues are part of each CDR3. A D gene is named only where the DNA matches it firmly. Size tells how often a clone was seen (once, few, many) or the class of an expanded clone, and some rows leave it out.

v_call	j_call	d_call	clone_size	cdr3_aa	cdr3_nt
TRBV9	TRBJ2-7	TRBD1	NA	CASSVGQGGGYEQYF	TGTGCCAGCAGCGTAGGACAGGGGGGAGGCTACGAGCAGTACTTC
TRBV5-1	TRBJ1-1	NA	few	CASSLIGSDTEAFF	TGCGCCAGCAGCCTGATAGGATCCGACACTGAAGCTTTCTTT
TRBV20-1	TRBJ2-3	TRBD2	NA	CSANGGESGYTDTQYF	TGCAGTGCTAACGGGGGGGAAAGCGGTTACACAGATACGCAGTATTTT
TRBV24-1	TRBJ2-5	NA	few	CATGGLGGDETQYF	TGTGCCACCGGAGGGCTTGGTGGAGATGAGACCCAGTACTTC
TRBV5-1	TRBJ2-5	NA	few	CASQTPQGGSVETQYF	TGCGCCAGCCAAACACCTCAAGGGGGATCTGTAGAGACCCAGTACTTC
TRBV5-6	TRBJ2-7	TRBD1	few	CASSPKGDRGSYEQYF	TGTGCCAGCAGCCCGAAAGGGGACAGGGGATCCTACGAGCAGTACTTC
TRBV10-3	TRBJ2-3	NA	NA	CATAGVSTDTQYF	TGTGCCACCGCAGGGGTTAGCACAGATACGCAGTATTTT
TRBV29-1	TRBJ2-2	NA	NA	CSVVGEPNTGELFF	TGCAGCGTTGTAGGTGAACCGAACACCGGGGAGCTGTTTTTT
TRBV6-6	TRBJ1-1	NA	NA	CASSFAVNTEAFF	TGTGCCAGCAGTTTCGCAGTGAACACTGAAGCTTTCTTT
TRBV11-2	TRBJ2-7	NA	NA	CASSLGREAEQYF	TGTGCCAGCAGCTTAGGGCGAGAGGCCGAGCAGTACTTC
TRBV7-8	TRBJ2-7	NA	few	CASSPGTNEQYF	TGTGCCAGCAGCCCTGGGACCAACGAGCAGTACTTC
TRBV5-1	TRBJ2-1	NA	many	CASSLASAATEQFF	TGCGCCAGCAGCTTGGCCTCCGCCGCCACTGAGCAGTTCTTC
TRBV19	TRBJ1-1	TRBD1	few	CASSFRDRVGRGTEAFF	TGTGCCAGTAGTTTCCGAGACAGGGTCGGTCGGGGCACTGAAGCTTTCTTT
TRBV20-1	TRBJ1-2	NA	NA	CSARGGAYGYTF	TGCAGTGCAAGGGGGGGGGCCTATGGCTACACCTTC
TRBV5-6	TRBJ1-5	NA	NA	CASSLGPEDSNQPQHF	TGTGCCAGCAGCTTGGGACCCGAGGATAGCAATCAGCCCCAGCATTTT
TRBV6-2/TRBV6-3	TRBJ2-1	NA	NA	CASSSLAPSYNEQFF	TGTGCCAGCAGTAGTCTAGCGCCCTCCTACAATGAGCAGTTCTTC
TRBV12-3/TRBV12-4	TRBJ1-1	NA	few	CASSLGSVEAFF	TGTGCCAGCAGTTTAGGTTCTGTCGAAGCTTTCTTT
TRBV14	TRBJ2-5	NA	few	CASSQEATEETQYF	TGTGCCAGCAGCCAAGAGGCAACAGAAGAGACCCAGTACTTC
TRBV11-2	TRBJ2-5	NA	few	CASSQLLAPQETQYF	TGTGCCAGCAGCCAACTACTAGCTCCCCAAGAGACCCAGTACTTC
TRBV30	TRBJ2-3	NA	NA	CAWSVGAGRDTQYF	TGTGCCTGGAGTGTAGGGGCGGGACGAGATACGCAGTATTTT
TRBV6-5	TRBJ2-5	TRBD1	NA	CASSLWDSNQETQYF	TGTGCCAGCAGTTTATGGGACAGTAACCAAGAGACCCAGTACTTC
TRBV7-9	TRBJ2-5	NA	few	CASGLGEETQYF	TGTGCCAGCGGCCTGGGAGAAGAGACCCAGTACTTC
TRBV7-9	TRBJ2-1	TRBD2	many	CASSYRAGAQFF	TGTGCCAGCAGCTACCGAGCGGGAGCCCAGTTCTTC
TRBV6-5	TRBJ2-3	TRBD1	NA	CASRTGGSSTDTQYF	TGTGCCAGCAGGACAGGGGGATCTAGCACAGATACGCAGTATTTT
TRBV30	TRBJ2-1	TRBD2	NA	CAWREPFGLAGVSDEQFF	TGTGCCTGGAGAGAACCATTCGGACTAGCGGGAGTAAGCGATGAGCAGTTCTTC
TRBV24-1	TRBJ2-1	TRBD2	NA	CATSDPTLTSGRGFTYNEQFF	TGTGCCACCAGTGATCCAACCTTAACTAGCGGGAGGGGATTCACCTACAATGAGCAGTTCTTC
TRBV7-9	TRBJ2-1	TRBD2	few	CASRFLAGGINEQFF	TGTGCCAGCAGGTTCCTAGCGGGGGGCATCAATGAGCAGTTCTTC
TRBV12-3/TRBV12-4	TRBJ1-5	NA	few	CASSPDGDQPQHF	TGTGCCAGCAGTCCCGACGGGGATCAGCCCCAGCATTTT
TRBV29-1	TRBJ2-1	NA	many	CSVEAFTLGQFF	TGCAGCGTTGAAGCCTTTACCCTGGGGCAGTTCTTC